The T cell receptor beta chain under discussion was sequenced for a study of vaccination and CD4 T cells after COVID-19. Study-level information: Samples after vaccination came a median approximately 2.5 months past dose two, ranging 14 to 241.

Stated treatment: approximately 9-day PBMC culture with coronavirus spike peptide pools or control peptides (ViraFEST assay). Antigen-specific T cell expansion with peptide pools preceded TCR sequencing in the ViraFEST approach. Researchers used the Oncomine TCR Beta short-read assay to sequence DNA from cultured CD4+ T cells. Scientists extracted genomic DNA from CD4+ T cells grown in culture. TCRdb re-derived calls from the PCR reads in MiXCR, one entry per CDR3 protein. The table records several thousand distinct CDR3 sequences, roughly 50% of them present only once. Germline CDR1 reads LNHNV; CDR2 reads YYDKDF (reference sequence). The CDR3 runs to 17 residues. The V gene end was trimmed by 1 base and the J gene end by 6 bases; junction bases not matched to a gene: 10. With respect to this clonotype: Its antigen is still unknown.

The V call is TRBV15, the J call TRBJ2-1, with TRBD1 matching over 9 bases. The specimen sequenced was CD4+ T cells from blood, cultured in vitro. This receptor was obtained from a human donor who had recovered from COVID-19. CDR3 in amino acids: CATSRGYPGQGRNEQFF. CDR3 coding DNA: TGTGCCACCAGCAGAGGCTATCCGGGACAGGGTCGCAATGAGCAGTTCTTC.